This TCR beta chain was recorded in a study of blood T cell repertoires in COVID-19. While infection was still active, Seattle patients were enrolled and then followed longitudinally. This clone was observed a few times. CDR1 and CDR2 from the germline V gene are SGHRS and YFSETQ. V was clipped by 0 bases and J by 3 bases, with 6 bases between them. The CDR3 totals 14 residues. In the original workflow: Reference gene primers were amplified, and this amplification served to estimate nucleated cell counts. Assay: immunoSEQ multiplex PCR; the TCRdb copy retains only in-frame clones and omits some. V, J and clone size are those of that table, while D and trimming were read from the DNA. Of roughly 150,000 clones listed, roughly 78% are singletons.

This receptor was identified in a woman aged 55-70 years with COVID-19, enrolled during active disease. The sequenced sample was peripheral blood. The chain combines TRBV5-1 with TRBJ1-4; no clear D. DNA for the CDR3: TGCGCCAGCAGCTTGGATACTCCTAATGAAAAACTGTTTTTT. Translating it yields CASSLDTPNEKLFF. The full variable domain, with the rest looked up from reference TRBV5-1 and TRBJ1-4, is KAGVTQTPRYLIKTRGQQVTLSCSPISGHRSVSWYQQTPGQGLQFLFEYFSETQRNKGNFPGRFSGRQFSNSRSEMNVSTLELGDSALYLCASSLDTPNEKLFFGSGTQLSVL.